This record covers a single T cell receptor (beta chain). Its antigen is unidentified. immunoSEQ v3.0 was run at survey level. The table came from immunoSEQ multiplex PCR; TCRdb's copy has only in-frame clones and leaves some out. The sample has about 28,000 clones, approximately 90% seen once. The entry originates in a study of long-term antiretroviral therapy in people with HIV. Study results and limitations: Pre-ART expanded clones dominated the repertoire at every time point. Therapy changes, viral resistance and ART adherence were not documented in the available data. Among HIV repertoires, CDR3 length ranges were narrower than those of controls.

V lost 1 base to trimming and J lost 1 base, with 10 bases between them. This CDR3 comprises 15 residues. The germline V gene encodes CDR1 SGHAT and CDR2 FQNNGV. The sequence derives from a young woman with HIV. The specimen was unsorted PBMCs, collected 1.8 years after starting antiretroviral therapy. This sequence joins TRBV11-2 and TRBJ2-5; D perhaps matches TRBD1 (5 bases). The CDR3 protein is CASSLGWGVQETQYF. The DNA of the CDR3 is TGTGCCAGCAGCTTAGGGTGGGGCGTCCAAGAGACCCAGTACTTC.